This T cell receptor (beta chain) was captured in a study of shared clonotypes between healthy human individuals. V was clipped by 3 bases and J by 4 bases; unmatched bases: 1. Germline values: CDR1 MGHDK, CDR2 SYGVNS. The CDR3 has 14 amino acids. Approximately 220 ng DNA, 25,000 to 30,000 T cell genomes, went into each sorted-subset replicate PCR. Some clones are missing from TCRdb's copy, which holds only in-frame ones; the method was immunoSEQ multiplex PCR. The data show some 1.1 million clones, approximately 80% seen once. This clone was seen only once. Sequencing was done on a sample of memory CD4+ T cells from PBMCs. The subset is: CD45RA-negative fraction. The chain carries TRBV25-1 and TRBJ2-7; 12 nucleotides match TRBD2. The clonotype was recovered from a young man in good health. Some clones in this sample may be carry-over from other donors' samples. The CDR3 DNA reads TGTGCCAGCAGTGAGACTAGCGGGAGTTACGAGCAGTACTTC. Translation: CASSETSGSYEQYF.